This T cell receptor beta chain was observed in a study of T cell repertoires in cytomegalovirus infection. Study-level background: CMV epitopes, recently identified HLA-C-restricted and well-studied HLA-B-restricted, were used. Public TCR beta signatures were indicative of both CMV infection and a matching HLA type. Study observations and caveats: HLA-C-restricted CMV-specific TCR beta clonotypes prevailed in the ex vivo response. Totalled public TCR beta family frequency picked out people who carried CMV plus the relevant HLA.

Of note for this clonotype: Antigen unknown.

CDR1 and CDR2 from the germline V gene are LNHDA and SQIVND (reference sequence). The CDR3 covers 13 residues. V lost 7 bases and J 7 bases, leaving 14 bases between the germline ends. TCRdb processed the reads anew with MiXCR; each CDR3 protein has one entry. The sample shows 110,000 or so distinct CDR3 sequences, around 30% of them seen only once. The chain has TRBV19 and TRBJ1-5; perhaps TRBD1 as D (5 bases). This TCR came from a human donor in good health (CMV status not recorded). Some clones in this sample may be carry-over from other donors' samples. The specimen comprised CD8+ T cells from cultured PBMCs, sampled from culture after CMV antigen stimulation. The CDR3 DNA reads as TGTGCCAGTACCCTGGGGGGTTGGCAGCCCCAGCATTTT. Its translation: CASTLGGWQPQHF.